Following are 3 T cell receptor beta chains from one sample sequenced in a study of T cell responses to AZD1222 COVID-19 vaccine. Clones were read by immunoSEQ multiplex PCR, and TCRdb kept only the in-frame ones, dropping some. The table lists 90,000 to 110,000 clones, around 90% of them singletons. The sample in question was peripheral blood, obtained on day 0 of AZD1222 vaccination. All receptors derive from an adult in good health.

J is TRBJ1-5 and V is TRBV28; D might be TRBD1 (6 bases). Trimming took 7 bases from V and 6 from J, leaving 22 bases between them. There are 16 residues in the CDR3. In germline, CDR1 is MDHEN, CDR2 SYDVKM. The CDR3 loop reads CASNTRRGGRGQPQHF. DNA of the CDR3: TGTGCCAGCAACACAAGGAGAGGGGGACGGGGTCAGCCCCAGCATTTT.

J is TRBJ1-6 and V is TRBV4-2; weak D call: TRBD1 (6 bases). Looked up from germline, CDR1 is LGHNA and CDR2 is YNFKEQ. This CDR3 has 19 amino acids. The V gene lost 2 bases and the J gene lost 3 bases, with 20 bases spanning the gap. In nucleotides, the CDR3 is TGTGCCAGCAGCCAACACGGGGGCGGCGGGGAAGGCTATAATTCACCCCTCCACTTT. The encoded protein is CASSQHGGGGEGYNSPLHF.

This chain joins TRBV5-1 and TRBJ2-5, with 9 bases aligning to TRBD2. The CDR3 has 14 amino acids. The J segment lost 3 bases and the V segment lost 4 bases, leaving 4 bases of the junction unmatched. Germline V gene sequence: CDR1 SGHRS, CDR2 YFSETQ. This chain's CDR3 is CASSKTSGEETQYF. CDR3 DNA sequence: TGCGCCAGCAGCAAGACTAGCGGTGAAGAGACCCAGTACTTC. The variable domain in full, completed from reference TRBV5-1 and TRBJ2-5, reads KAGVTQTPRYLIKTRGQQVTLSCSPISGHRSVSWYQQTPGQGLQFLFEYFSETQRNKGNFPGRFSGRQFSNSRSEMNVSTLELGDSALYLCASSKTSGEETQYFGPGTRLLVL.